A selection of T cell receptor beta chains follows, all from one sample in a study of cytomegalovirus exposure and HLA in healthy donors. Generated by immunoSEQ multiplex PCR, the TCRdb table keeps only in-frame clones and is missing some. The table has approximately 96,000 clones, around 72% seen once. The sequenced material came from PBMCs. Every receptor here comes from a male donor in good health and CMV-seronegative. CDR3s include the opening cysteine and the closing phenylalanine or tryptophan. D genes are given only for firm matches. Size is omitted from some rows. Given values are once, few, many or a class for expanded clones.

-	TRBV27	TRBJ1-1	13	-	CASRNRENTEAFF	TGTGCCAGCAGAAACAGGGAGAACACTGAAGCTTTCTTT
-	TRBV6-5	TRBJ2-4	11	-	CATTTGNIQYF	TGTGCCACGACCACAGGCAACATTCAGTACTTC
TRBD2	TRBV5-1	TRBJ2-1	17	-	CASSPGLAGGNENEQFF	TGCGCCAGCAGCCCAGGACTAGCGGGAGGGAATGAAAATGAGCAGTTCTTC
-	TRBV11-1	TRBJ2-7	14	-	CASSPRGGTYEQYF	TGTGCCAGCAGCCCCCGGGGTGGGACCTACGAGCAGTACTTC
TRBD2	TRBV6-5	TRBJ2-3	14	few	CASSYGTTSDTQYF	TGTGCCAGCAGTTACGGGACTACCTCAGATACGCAGTATTTT
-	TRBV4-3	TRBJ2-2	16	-	CASSQAPGHYTGELFF	TGCGCCAGCAGCCAGGCACCGGGACACTACACCGGGGAGCTGTTTTTT
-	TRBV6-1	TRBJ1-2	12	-	CASRGSYYGYTF	TGTGCCAGCAGGGGCTCCTACTATGGCTACACCTTC
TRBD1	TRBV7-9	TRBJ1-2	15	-	CASSLATGGGYGYTF	TGTGCCAGCAGCTTAGCGACAGGGGGCGGCTATGGCTACACCTTC
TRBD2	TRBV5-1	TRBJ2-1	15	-	CASSLDLAGSNEQFF	TGCGCCAGCAGCTTGGATCTAGCGGGATCCAATGAGCAGTTCTTC
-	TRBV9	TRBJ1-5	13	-	CASSVGRDQPQHF	TGTGCCAGCAGCGTAGGCAGGGATCAGCCCCAGCATTTT
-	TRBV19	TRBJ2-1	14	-	CASKRDFAYNEQFF	TGTGCCAGTAAAAGGGACTTTGCCTACAATGAGCAGTTCTTC
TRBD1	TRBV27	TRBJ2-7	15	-	CASREVRTGAHEQYF	TGTGCCAGCAGGGAAGTTAGGACAGGGGCGCACGAGCAGTACTTC
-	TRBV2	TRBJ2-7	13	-	CASSFSSVHEQYF	TGTGCCAGCAGTTTCTCCTCGGTTCACGAGCAGTACTTC
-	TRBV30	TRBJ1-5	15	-	CAWSGDSWSNQPQHF	TGTGCCTGGAGTGGAGACAGTTGGAGCAATCAGCCCCAGCATTTT
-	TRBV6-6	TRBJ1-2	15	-	CASSYSTGGRGGYTF	TGTGCCAGCAGTTACTCCACCGGGGGGAGAGGCGGCTACACCTTC
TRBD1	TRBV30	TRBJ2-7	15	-	CAWSRGQGASYEQYF	TGTGCCTGGTCGCGCGGACAGGGGGCGTCCTACGAGCAGTACTTC
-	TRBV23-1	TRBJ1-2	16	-	CASSQSIREANYGYTF	TGCGCCAGCAGTCAATCGATCAGGGAAGCTAACTATGGCTACACCTTC
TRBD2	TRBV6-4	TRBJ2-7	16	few	CASRPYSGRAKCGQYF	TGTGCCAGCAGACCCTATAGCGGGAGGGCCAAATGCGGGCAGTACTTC
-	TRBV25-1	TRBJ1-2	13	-	CASREPGDYGYTF	TGTGCCAGCAGGGAACCCGGGGACTATGGCTACACCTTC
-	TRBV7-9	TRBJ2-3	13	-	CASSLPKTDTQYF	TGTGCCAGCAGCCTTCCTAAAACAGATACGCAGTATTTT
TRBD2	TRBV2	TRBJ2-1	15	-	CASRPTSGSQNEQFF	TGTGCCAGCCGACCGACTAGCGGGAGCCAGAATGAGCAGTTCTTC
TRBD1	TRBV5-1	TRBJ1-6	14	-	CASSALTGNSPLHF	TGCGCCAGCAGCGCACTGACAGGGAATTCACCCCTCCACTTT
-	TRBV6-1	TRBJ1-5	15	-	CATTPRGRSNQPQHF	TGTGCCACCACCCCGCGGGGCCGTAGCAATCAGCCCCAGCATTTT
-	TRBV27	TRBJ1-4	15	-	CASSLSTGVSEKLFF	TGTGCCAGCAGTTTAAGTACGGGGGTGAGTGAAAAACTGTTTTTT
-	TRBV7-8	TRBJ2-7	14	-	CASTAFQGPYEQYF	TGTGCCAGCACCGCCTTTCAGGGGCCCTACGAGCAGTACTTC
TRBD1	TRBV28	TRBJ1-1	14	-	CASTLTGGGTEAFF	TGTGCCAGCACTTTGACAGGGGGAGGGACTGAAGCTTTCTTT
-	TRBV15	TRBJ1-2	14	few	CATSRESNNYGYTF	TGTGCCACCAGCAGAGAGTCAAATAACTATGGCTACACCTTC
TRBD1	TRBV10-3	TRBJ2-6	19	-	CAISESTGQGASGANVLTF	TGTGCCATCAGTGAGTCGACAGGACAGGGGGCGTCCGGGGCCAACGTCCTGACTTTC